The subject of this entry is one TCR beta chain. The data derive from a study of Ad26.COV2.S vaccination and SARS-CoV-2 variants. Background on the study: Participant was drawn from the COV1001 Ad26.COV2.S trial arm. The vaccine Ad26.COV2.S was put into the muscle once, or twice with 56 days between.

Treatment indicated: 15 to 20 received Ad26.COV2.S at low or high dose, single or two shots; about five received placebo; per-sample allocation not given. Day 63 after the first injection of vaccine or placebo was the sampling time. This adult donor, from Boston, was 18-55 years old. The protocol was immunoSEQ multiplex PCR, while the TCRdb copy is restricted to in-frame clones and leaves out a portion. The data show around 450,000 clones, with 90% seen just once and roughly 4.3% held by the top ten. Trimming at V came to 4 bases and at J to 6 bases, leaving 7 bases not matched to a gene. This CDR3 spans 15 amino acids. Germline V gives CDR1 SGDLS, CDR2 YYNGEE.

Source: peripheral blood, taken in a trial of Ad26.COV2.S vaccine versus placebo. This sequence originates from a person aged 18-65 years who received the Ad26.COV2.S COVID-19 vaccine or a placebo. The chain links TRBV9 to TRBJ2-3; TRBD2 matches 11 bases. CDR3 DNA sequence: TGTGCCAGCAGCCCTCCTAGCGGGAGGCCCGATACGCAGTATTTT. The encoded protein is CASSPPSGRPDTQYF.